This T cell receptor beta chain was recovered during a study of cytomegalovirus exposure and HLA in healthy donors. V dropped 4 bases and J dropped 6; count of bases not matched to a gene: 12. The length of the CDR3 is 15 residues. Germline V CDR1 and CDR2: SGHRS, YFSETQ. Study-level results: In the roughly 130 validation repertoires, a later analysis found that first-cohort TCR clusters tended to co-occur. A few CMV-associated chains were confirmed in vitro to be specific for CMV antigens. Many donors shared some public TCRs, even though most TCR sequences were rare. Cytomegalovirus association was assigned to 150 to 200 TCR beta chains.

A remark on this clone: What it binds is not known.

Sequenced by immunoSEQ multiplex PCR; TCRdb stores in-frame clones only, minus some. Found here are about 160,000 clones, roughly nine tenths of them singletons; the top ten hold roughly 5.7%. V is TRBV5-1 and J is TRBJ2-7, with TRBD1 matching 8 bases. The source of this sequence is a young woman in good health and CMV-seronegative. Sequencing was performed on PBMCs. The CDR3, as DNA: TGCGCCAGCAGCATCGGACAGGGTCTTCTTGTCGAGCAGTACTTC. This translates into CASSIGQGLLVEQYF.